This entry lists 30 T cell receptor beta chains sequenced from one sample in a study of T cells in Graves' hyperthyroidism and ophthalmopathy. Regions amplified from RNA transcripts were the TCR beta CDR3 regions. A first-round RT-PCR of the TCR CDR3 used the HTBI primer set. TCRdb called the multiplex PCR reads again in MiXCR, with one record for every CDR3 protein. The sample yields approximately 600,000 distinct CDR3 sequences, over 11% seen once. The sample taken for sequencing was blood. These receptors came from a woman aged 25 to 39 with Graves' hyperthyroidism that later progressed to Graves' ophthalmopathy.

The chain carries TRBV9 and TRBJ2-5, with D perhaps TRBD1 (6 bases). Trimming cost V 7 bases and J 2 bases, with 18 bases left between them. Per germline, CDR1 SGDLS and CDR2 YYNGEE. The length of the CDR3 is 15 residues. The CDR3 sequence is CASGGGDRKQETQYF. The CDR3 nucleotides are TGTGCCAGCGGTGGGGGCGACCGTAAACAAGAGACCCAGTACTTC.

This clonotype was observed a handful of times. This chain uses TRBV6-1 with TRBJ1-2; TRBD1 aligns across 7 bases. Per germline, CDR1 MNHNS and CDR2 SASEGT. Trimming removed 2 bases from V and 7 bases from J; junction bases left unmatched: 10. CDR3 length: 15 residues. CDR3 in amino acids: CASSEYDRTGGGYTF. CDR3 coding DNA: TGTGCCAGCAGTGAATATGATAGGACAGGTGGTGGCTACACCTTC.

This clonotype came up many times. The chain is built from TRBV2 and TRBJ1-2; 12 bases agree with TRBD1. The V gene's germline CDR1 is SNHLY and CDR2 FYNNEI. The CDR3 runs to 15 residues. Trimming took 5 bases from V and 8 from J; bases not matched to a gene: 9. The CDR3: CASSLPGQGAGGYTF. As DNA, the CDR3 is TGTGCCAGCAGTCTCCCGGGACAGGGGGCAGGAGGCTACACCTTC. The full variable domain, in which reference TRBV2 and TRBJ1-2 provide the parts outside the CDR3, is EPEVTQTPSHQVTQMGQEVILRCVPISNHLYFYWYRQILGQKVEFLVSFYNNEISEKSEIFDDQFSVERPDGSNFTLKIRSTKLEDSAMYFCASSLPGQGAGGYTFGSGTRLTVV.

The chain recombines TRBV2 with TRBJ1-2; possible D gene TRBD1, 6 bases. The length of the CDR3 is 14 residues. CDR1 is SNHLY, CDR2 FYNNEI, per germline. The V end lost 9 bases, the J end lost 4 bases, and 18 bases lay between the germline ends. CDR3 sequence: CARVEIGRGYGYTF. The DNA for the CDR3 is TGTGCCAGGGTTGAAATCGGCAGGGGCTATGGCTACACCTTC.

At least ten counts were recorded for this clonotype. The chain carries TRBV28 and TRBJ1-2; D possibly corresponds to TRBD1 (6 bases). This CDR3 spans 18 amino acids. V lost 5 bases to trimming and J lost 1 base, with 23 bases between them. Germline loops: CDR1 MDHEN, CDR2 SYDVKM. The CDR3 spells CASSPRLNADSDNYGYTF. The CDR3 DNA sequence: TGTGCCAGCAGTCCCCGTCTAAACGCGGACAGCGATAACTATGGCTACACCTTC.

This chain joins TRBV3-1 and TRBJ2-5; D is possibly TRBD2 (6 bases). The V and J ends lost 4 bases and 3 bases respectively, with 18 bases between them. Germline values: CDR1 LGHDT, CDR2 YNNKEL (reference sequence). This CDR3 spans 16 amino acids. The CDR3 protein is CASSRGTALGEETQYF. The CDR3 bases are TGTGCCAGCAGCCGCGGGACGGCTCTAGGGGAAGAGACCCAGTACTTC.

The sample holds many counts of this clonotype. V is TRBV4-1 and J is TRBJ2-2; a possible D gene is TRBD1 (6 bases). The ends were cut back, 1 base at V and 5 bases at J, with 8 bases in the middle. The CDR3 spans 14 residues. Germline CDR1 MGHRA, CDR2 YSYEKL. The CDR3 region is CASSQADRTGELFF. In DNA form, the CDR3 reads TGCGCCAGCAGCCAAGCCGACAGGACCGGGGAGCTGTTTTTT.

This clonotype was detected ten times or more. A much larger clone lies one base from this, so it may be a read error. The gene calls are TRBV5-5 and TRBJ2-1; D might be TRBD1 or TRBD2, each matching 5 bases. Germline-derived CDR1 and CDR2 are SGHKS and YYEKEE (reference sequence). This CDR3 spans 15 amino acids. The germline V and J ends were trimmed by 3 bases and 0 bases, with 10 bases remaining between them. The CDR3 nucleotides are TGTGCCAGCAGCTGGGACGGTAGCTCCTACAATGAGCAGTTCTTC. The encoded protein is CASSWDGSSYNEQFF.

This clonotype was counted a single time. A much bigger clone sits one base away, suggesting this may be a read error. V is TRBV30 and J is TRBJ1-5, with D maybe TRBD1 (5 bases). The V gene's germline CDR1 is GTSNPN and CDR2 SVGIG (reference sequence). This CDR3 region has 13 residues. The CDR3 protein is CAWTRDVDQPQRF. Here the CDR3 DNA reads TGTGCCTGGACCCGGGACGTGGATCAGCCCCAGCGTTTT.

On this clonotype itself: A much more abundant neighbour one base away suggests this may be a read error. V gene TRBV19 combines with J gene TRBJ2-1; the D call may be TRBD1 or TRBD2 (5 bases each). Germline-derived CDR1 and CDR2 are LNHDA and SQIVND (reference sequence). The CDR3 has 15 amino acids. The CDR3 here is CASRAGGSSYNEQSF. DNA for the CDR3: TGTGCCAGTAGAGCTGGGGGAAGCTCCTACAATGAGCAGTCCTTC.

This clonotype was counted ten times or more. The rearrangement uses TRBV27 and TRBJ2-7, with 9 bases aligning to TRBD1. This CDR3 is 15 amino acids long. V shed 4 bases and J 4 bases; nucleotides not matched to a gene: 8. CDR1 MNHEY and CDR2 SMNVEV come from the germline V gene (reference sequence). The CDR3 reads CASSYTGGFEYEQYF. As DNA, the CDR3 is TGTGCCAGCAGTTACACAGGGGGCTTTGAGTACGAGCAGTACTTC.

This clonotype was seen many times. The V gene is TRBV3-1, the J gene TRBJ1-2; a possible D gene is TRBD1 (6 bases). CDR3 length equals 11 residues. Germline-derived CDR1 and CDR2 are LGHDT and YNNKEL (reference sequence). V was shortened by 4 bases and J by 7 bases, with 7 bases between the two germline ends. The CDR3 sequence is CASSPGAGYTF. DNA of the CDR3: TGTGCCAGCAGCCCAGGGGCTGGCTACACCTTC. The variable domain in full, completed from reference TRBV3-1 and TRBJ1-2, reads DTAVSQTPKYLVTQMGNDKSIKCEQNLGHDTMYWYKQDSKKFLKIMFSYNNKELIINETVPNRFSPKSPDKAHLNLHINSLELGDSAVYFCASSPGAGYTFGSGTRLTVV.

This clonotype was counted many times. The chain is built from TRBV5-1 and TRBJ1-1; D gene ambiguous. The length of the CDR3 is 13 residues. Trimming removed 6 bases from V and 1 base from J, with 10 bases in between. Germline V gives CDR1 SGHRS, CDR2 YFSETQ. CDR3 nucleotide sequence: TGCGCCAGCAACGACCAGACGAACACTGAAGCTTTCTTT. Amino acids: CASNDQTNTEAFF.

This clonotype came up many times. J is TRBJ2-1 and V is TRBV20-1, with TRBD2 identical over 11 bases. Germline values: CDR1 DFQATT, CDR2 SNEGSKA (reference sequence). The V and J ends lost 8 bases and 4 bases, in that order; junction bases with no gene match: 7. There are 14 residues in the CDR3. The CDR3 nucleotides are TGCAGTCCATCTAGCGGGAGGACGTACAATGAGCAGTTCTTC. It codes for CSPSSGRTYNEQFF.

This clonotype was detected many times. The rearrangement uses TRBV29-1 and TRBJ2-7; 10 nucleotides align to TRBD1. The CDR3 is 13 residues long. The trim removed 8 bases at V and 3 bases at J, leaving 7 bases unmatched. The germline CDR1 and CDR2 sequences are SQVTM and ANQGSEA. The CDR3 sequence: CSPRWDRGYEQYF. The CDR3 bases are TGCAGCCCAAGGTGGGACAGGGGCTACGAGCAGTACTTC.

In this sample, this clonotype turned up a few times. J is TRBJ2-1 and V is TRBV6-5; D call uncertain. CDR3 size: 14 residues. The V end was cut by 7 bases, the J end by 2 bases, with 12 bases between. The germline V gene encodes CDR1 MNHEY and CDR2 SVGAGI. The CDR3 spells CASKFTHPYNEQFF. The CDR3 DNA is TGTGCCAGCAAGTTCACCCATCCCTACAATGAGCAGTTCTTC.

Regarding this clonotype: This clone may be a read error of a much larger clone one base away. The chain links TRBV6-1 to TRBJ2-1; 7 bases agree with TRBD2. Germline lookup yields CDR1 MNHNS and CDR2 SASEGT. The CDR3 totals 16 residues. Here the CDR3 reads CASSERGSGSCNEQFF. DNA for the CDR3: TGTGCCAGCAGTGAACGGGGTAGCGGGTCCTGCAATGAGCAGTTCTTC.

In its sample, this clonotype was seen many times. The genes are TRBV12-3 or TRBV12-4 and TRBJ2-6, with D maybe TRBD1 (6 bases). V was pared by 4 bases and J by 0 bases, with 13 bases between. The CDR3 has 17 amino acids. This CDR3 reads CASSSGQGYSGANVLTF. Written as DNA, the CDR3 is TGTGCCAGCAGTTCCGGCCAGGGGTACTCTGGGGCCAACGTCCTGACTTTC.

This clonotype was counted many times. This sequence joins TRBV28 and TRBJ2-3; TRBD1 is a possible D gene (6 bases). Germline values: CDR1 MDHEN, CDR2 SYDVKM. This CDR3 region has 19 residues. The V end lost 8 bases, the J end lost 0 bases, and 27 bases lay between the germline ends. CDR3 bases: TGTGCCAGCGCGGCGCCCTACTCCGGGACACGATATAGCACAGATACGCAGTATTTT. As protein: CASAAPYSGTRYSTDTQYF.

This clonotype was seen repeatedly, ten times or more. The chain joins TRBV24-1 to TRBJ2-1, with 7 bases fitting TRBD1. Germline assignment: CDR1 KGHDR and CDR2 SFDVKD. The CDR3 is 15 residues long. J lost 10 bases, V lost 4 bases, and 12 bases had no gene match. CDR3 in amino acids: CATSDNLYQGEEQFF. CDR3 bases: TGTGCCACCAGTGACAATCTCTATCAGGGGGAAGAGCAGTTCTTC.

This sequence joins TRBV29-1 and TRBJ1-4, with D hard to call. The CDR3 contains 13 residues. CDR1 and CDR2 (germline): SQVTM, ANQGSEA. V dropped 2 bases and J dropped 0 bases, with 4 bases sitting between them. The CDR3 bases are TGCAGCGTTGAAACAGCAACTAATGAAAAACTGTTTTTT. Amino acid sequence: CSVETATNEKLFF. The full variable domain, rest sourced from reference TRBV29-1 and TRBJ1-4, is SAVISQKPSRDICQRGTSLTIQCQVDSQVTMMFWYRQQPGQSLTLIATANQGSEATYESGFVIDKFPISRPNLTFSTLTVSNMSPEDSSIYLCSVETATNEKLFFGSGTQLSVL.

The V gene is TRBV4-1, the J gene TRBJ2-7; no clear D gene. This CDR3 contains 14 residues. Trimming stripped 6 bases from V and 6 bases from J, with 18 bases between. CDR1 MGHRA and CDR2 YSYEKL come from the germline V gene. The CDR3 nucleotides are TGCGCCAGCAGTACCTCCCAGAGCCCGTCCGAGCAGTACTTC. This codes for CASSTSQSPSEQYF.

This clonotype occurred many times. The chain links TRBV2 to TRBJ1-5, with D uncertain. V lost 5 bases and J lost 1, with 9 bases in between. The germline V gene has CDR1 SNHLY and CDR2 FYNNEI. This CDR3 contains 14 residues. The DNA of the CDR3 is TGTGCCAGCAGTCCTGAGTGGAGCAATCAGCCCCAGCATTTT. Translated: CASSPEWSNQPQHF.

This clonotype occurred a few times. Because it lacks the conserved phenylalanine or tryptophan at the end, this CDR3 is likely a read error. The rearrangement uses TRBV12-3 or TRBV12-4 and TRBJ1-2; 8 bases map to TRBD1. The junction had 1 base not matched to a gene; V was cut back by 3 bases and J by 7 bases. There are 12 residues in the CDR3. CDR3 region: CASSFQGAGYTL. The CDR3 bases are TGTGCCAGCAGTTTCCAGGGGGCTGGCTACACCCTC.

This chain connects TRBV20-1 to TRBJ2-7, with a possible D match to TRBD2 (6 bases). The V end was cut by 2 bases, the J end by 4 bases, with 33 bases between. Germline V gene sequence: CDR1 DFQATT, CDR2 SNEGSKA (reference sequence). CDR3 length: 20 amino acids. CDR3 in amino acids: CSARHRDSRDLEGNWYEQYF. The CDR3 DNA follows: TGCAGTGCTAGACACCGGGACTCTAGAGACTTGGAGGGAAATTGGTACGAGCAGTACTTC.

This clonotype was detected ten times or more. The rearrangement joins TRBV6-2 or TRBV6-3 to TRBJ2-7; D gene unclear. The ends were cut back, 2 bases at V and 2 bases at J, with 10 bases in the middle. This CDR3 spans 14 amino acids. Germline lookup yields CDR1 MNHEY and CDR2 SVGEGT. The CDR3 nucleotides read TGTGCCAGCAGTTACGTCGGTGACCCCTACGAGCAGTACTTC. It codes for CASSYVGDPYEQYF.

This clonotype was picked up many times. This chain links TRBV2 with TRBJ2-7, with D possibly called TRBD1 or TRBD2 (5 bases each). CDR1 and CDR2 from the germline V gene are SNHLY and FYNNEI. The V end was cut by 5 bases, the J end by 2 bases, with 22 bases between. The CDR3 loop spans 17 amino acids. The CDR3 nucleotides are TGTGCCAGCAGTAACCCAAAAACCGGGACGGACACCTACGAGCAGTACTTC. It specifies CASSNPKTGTDTYEQYF. Together with reference TRBV2 and TRBJ2-7, the CDR3 gives the full variable domain: EPEVTQTPSHQVTQMGQEVILRCVPISNHLYFYWYRQILGQKVEFLVSFYNNEISEKSEIFDDQFSVERPDGSNFTLKIRSTKLEDSAMYFCASSNPKTGTDTYEQYFGPGTRLTVT.

In its sample, this clonotype was seen many times. V and J are TRBV13 and TRBJ2-5; 11 bases match TRBD1. Trimming took 5 bases from V and 2 from J; bases not matched to a gene: 7. Looked up from germline, CDR1 is PRHDT and CDR2 is FYEKMQ (reference sequence). The CDR3 runs 16 residues. As DNA, the CDR3 is TGTGCCAGCAGCATGTTAGGGACAGGGGGTCAAGAGACCCAGTACTTC. As protein: CASSMLGTGGQETQYF.

The table lists this clonotype with many counts. V is TRBV11-3 and J is TRBJ1-5; D not resolved. V shed 1 base and J shed 0 bases, with 10 bases lying between them. Germline CDR1 is SGHNT and CDR2 is YENEEA. The CDR3 length is 16 residues. The CDR3 spells CASSLVDRYSNQPQHF. Written as DNA, the CDR3 is TGTGCCAGCAGCTTAGTAGACCGGTATAGCAATCAGCCCCAGCATTTT.

There are many counts of this clonotype. The V gene is TRBV20-1, the J gene TRBJ2-5, with a tentative D call TRBD2 (6 bases). V was shortened by 3 bases and J by 1 base, with 6 bases between the two germline ends. The CDR3 loop spans 12 amino acids. CDR1 is DFQATT, CDR2 SNEGSKA, per germline (reference sequence). CDR3 amino acids: CSASGGQETQYF. In DNA, the CDR3 is TGCAGTGCTAGCGGGGGCCAAGAGACCCAGTACTTC.